This is a list of T cell receptor beta chains from one sample in a study of blood T cell repertoires in COVID-19. Libraries were prepared by immunoSEQ multiplex PCR; TCRdb keeps only in-frame clonotypes and omits some of them. The profile covers 200,000 to 300,000 clones, with 80% to 95% appearing a single time and around 0.9% taken by the ten largest. Input material: peripheral blood. These TCRs come from a young man with COVID-19, enrolled during active disease. Each CDR3 is given with its conserved first and last residue. The D gene is left open where the match is weak. Expanded clones are given a class, and other clones once, few, many or no size at all.

>TRBJ2-5|.|.|TRBV7-9
CASSLRTPGFETQYF
TGTGCCAGCAGCTTAAGGACCCCAGGGTTCGAGACCCAGTACTTC
>TRBJ1-2|TRBD1|.|TRBV11-2
CASSRPFDRGYGYTF
TGTGCCAGCAGCCGCCCCTTCGACAGGGGCTATGGCTACACCTTC
>TRBJ1-1|.|.|TRBV5-1
CASSLGGLDTEAFF
TGCGCCAGCAGCTTGGGAGGTTTGGACACTGAAGCTTTCTTT
>TRBJ2-1|.|.|TRBV7-9
CASSLQGLTDYNEQFF
TGTGCCAGCAGCTTACAGGGCTTAACAGACTACAATGAGCAGTTCTTC
>TRBJ2-3|.|.|TRBV6-5
CASSYSGSPDTQYF
TGTGCCAGCAGTTACTCAGGGAGTCCAGATACGCAGTATTTT
>TRBJ1-1|.|few|TRBV12-3/TRBV12-4
CASSSTENTEAFF
TGTGCCAGCAGTTCGACAGAGAACACTGAAGCTTTCTTT
>TRBJ1-1|.|.|TRBV9
CASSPTRSEAFF
TGTGCCAGCAGCCCTACGAGGAGTGAAGCTTTCTTT
>TRBJ1-1|.|.|TRBV9
CASSITDRPTEAFF
TGTGCCAGCAGCATAACAGACAGGCCCACTGAAGCTTTCTTT
>TRBJ2-2|TRBD1|.|TRBV28
CASSWTGGTGELFF
TGTGCCAGCAGCTGGACAGGGGGGACCGGGGAGCTGTTTTTT
>TRBJ2-5|TRBD2|few|TRBV5-1
CASSPTLGLAGEETQYF
TGCGCCAGCAGCCCAACCTTGGGACTAGCGGGGGAAGAGACCCAGTACTTC
>TRBJ1-5|.|.|TRBV4-1
CASSQVGNQPQHF
TGCGCCAGCAGCCAAGTCGGCAATCAGCCCCAGCATTTT
>TRBJ2-5|.|.|TRBV6-1
CASSEALGGGETQYF
TGTGCCAGCAGTGAAGCCTTGGGGGGAGGAGAGACCCAGTACTTC
>TRBJ2-5|.|.|TRBV18
CASSPGQHSFQETQYF
TGTGCCAGCTCACCTGGACAGCACAGTTTCCAAGAGACCCAGTACTTC
>TRBJ2-7|.|.|TRBV3-1/TRBV3-2
CASSQGQGGQYF
TGTGCCAGCAGCCAAGGGCAGGGGGGGCAGTACTTC
>TRBJ2-3|TRBD2|.|TRBV7-2
CASSLYPGLATDTQYF
TGTGCCAGCAGCTTATATCCCGGACTAGCAACAGATACGCAGTATTTT
>TRBJ2-2|TRBD1|.|TRBV5-4
CASSLDRGPGELFF
TGTGCCAGCAGCTTGGACAGGGGGCCCGGGGAGCTGTTTTTT
>TRBJ1-5|TRBD1|.|TRBV5-5
CASSLQGADSRPQHF
TGTGCCAGCAGCTTACAGGGGGCGGATTCCCGGCCCCAGCATTTT
>TRBJ2-1|.|few|TRBV9
CASSPSLALSYNEQFF
TGTGCCAGCAGCCCCTCGCTAGCGCTCTCCTACAATGAGCAGTTCTTC
>TRBJ1-2|TRBD1|.|TRBV5-5
CASTMTGTGYYGYTF
TGTGCCAGCACCATGACCGGGACAGGTTACTATGGCTACACCTTC
>TRBJ1-2|.|.|TRBV3-1/TRBV3-2
CASSQALHGRYGYTF
TGTGCCAGCAGCCAAGCACTACATGGCCGGTATGGCTACACCTTC
>TRBJ1-1|.|.|TRBV2
CASRVDRGGDTEAFF
TGTGCCAGCAGGGTGGACAGAGGAGGCGACACTGAAGCTTTCTTT
>TRBJ1-5|.|.|TRBV10-2
CASSESQGAPGQPQHF
TGCGCCAGCAGTGAGTCTCAAGGGGCACCAGGGCAGCCCCAGCATTTT
>TRBJ1-2|.|.|TRBV11-2
CASSLDLGANYGYTF
TGTGCCAGCAGCTTAGATCTAGGGGCTAACTATGGCTACACCTTC
>TRBJ1-5|.|.|TRBV2
CASSEYETPSGQPQHF
TGTGCCAGCAGTGAATATGAAACACCGAGCGGGCAGCCCCAGCATTTT
>TRBJ1-5|.|.|TRBV25-1
CASSEWQNTTGQPQHF
TGTGCCAGCAGTGAGTGGCAAAATACTACCGGGCAGCCCCAGCATTTT
>TRBJ2-1|TRBD2|.|TRBV3-1/TRBV3-2
CASYEPGGEQFF
TGTGCCAGCTACGAACCGGGGGGTGAGCAGTTCTTC
>TRBJ1-6|TRBD1|.|TRBV5-1
CASSSGQGRNNSPLHF
TGCGCCAGCAGTTCGGGACAGGGAAGGAATAATTCACCCCTCCACTTT
>TRBJ2-3|.|.|TRBV9
CASSTPPGVNTQYF
TGTGCCAGCAGCACCCCACCGGGTGTGAATACGCAGTATTTT
>TRBJ2-7|.|few|TRBV9
CASSVGATAISYEQYF
TGTGCCAGCAGCGTAGGGGCGACAGCTATTTCCTACGAGCAGTACTTC
>TRBJ1-2|.|.|TRBV5-1
CASSFNADRSVYGYTF
TGCGCCAGCAGCTTTAACGCTGACAGGTCCGTCTATGGCTACACCTTC
>TRBJ1-5|.|.|TRBV5-1
CASREDSTLSNQPQHF
TGCGCCAGCAGGGAGGACAGTACTTTGAGCAATCAGCCCCAGCATTTT
>TRBJ2-7|TRBD2|once|TRBV18
CASSPPGTSVGEQYF
TGTGCCAGCTCACCACCGGGGACTAGCGTCGGCGAGCAGTACTTC
>TRBJ1-2|TRBD1|.|TRBV18
CASSPVGGEYGYTF
TGTGCCAGCTCACCAGTAGGGGGCGAATATGGCTACACCTTC
>TRBJ1-2|.|.|TRBV11-2
CASSRGGNYGYTF
TGTGCCAGCAGCCGGGGGGGAAACTATGGCTACACCTTC
>TRBJ1-2|.|.|TRBV7-2
CASSLGRGSNGYTF
TGTGCCAGCAGCTTAGGTAGGGGGAGTAATGGCTACACCTTC
>TRBJ2-1|TRBD2|.|TRBV4-2
CASSSYRGTSGEIYNEQFF
TGTGCCAGCAGCTCATACAGGGGAACTAGCGGGGAGATCTACAATGAGCAGTTCTTC
>TRBJ1-6|.|.|TRBV6-5
CASSYRGRESPLHF
TGTGCCAGCAGTTACAGGGGACGGGAGTCACCCCTCCACTTT
>TRBJ2-7|.|.|TRBV6-2/TRBV6-3
CASSSPNRVVNSYEQYF
TGTGCCAGCAGTTCCCCCAACAGGGTAGTCAACTCCTACGAGCAGTACTTC
>TRBJ1-2|.|.|TRBV25-1
CASSLAGRGYTF
TGTGCCAGCAGTCTCGCGGGCCGCGGCTACACCTTC
>TRBJ2-7|.|few|TRBV18
CASSQETYEQYF
TGTGCCAGCTCACAGGAGACCTACGAGCAGTACTTC
>TRBJ1-3|.|.|TRBV14
CASSQVIPGNTIYF
TGTGCCAGCAGCCAAGTTATCCCTGGAAACACCATATATTTT
>TRBJ1-2|.|.|TRBV6-5
CASDADYGYTF
TGTGCCAGCGACGCGGACTATGGCTACACCTTC
>TRBJ1-1|.|few|TRBV5-1
CASSFQMNTEAFF
TGCGCCAGCAGCTTTCAGATGAACACTGAAGCTTTCTTT
>TRBJ1-2|.|.|TRBV4-1
CASSQVGETPAYGYTF
TGCGCCAGCAGCCAAGTGGGCGAAACCCCGGCCTATGGCTACACCTTC
>TRBJ2-3|.|.|TRBV24-1
CATSEADGTDTQYF
TGTGCCACCAGTGAAGCGGACGGCACAGATACGCAGTATTTT
>TRBJ1-2|.|.|TRBV5-4
CASSLNGEYGYTF
TGTGCCAGCAGCTTGAACGGGGAGTACGGCTACACCTTC
>TRBJ2-1|.|.|TRBV6-5
CASSLDGSSYNEQFF
TGTGCCAGCAGCCTGGACGGGAGCTCCTACAATGAGCAGTTCTTC
>TRBJ1-4|TRBD1|.|TRBV3-1/TRBV3-2
CASSPWQGGEKLFF
TGTGCCAGCAGCCCTTGGCAGGGGGGCGAAAAACTGTTTTTT
>TRBJ1-1|.|once|TRBV19
CASSMAGRTEAFF
TGTGCCAGTAGTATGGCGGGTAGAACTGAAGCTTTCTTT
>TRBJ1-2|.|.|TRBV7-9
CASSLETHRSYYGYTF
TGTGCCAGCAGCTTAGAGACCCACAGGTCTTACTATGGCTACACCTTC
>TRBJ2-5|.|.|TRBV11-2
CASSPLFQETQYF
TGTGCCAGCAGCCCCTTATTCCAAGAGACCCAGTACTTC
>TRBJ2-5|TRBD2|.|TRBV4-2
CASSQGTSGGRETQYF
TGTGCCAGCAGCCAAGGGACTAGCGGGGGGAGGGAGACCCAGTACTTC
>TRBJ2-5|.|.|TRBV11-2
CASSQDSYQETQYF
TGTGCCAGCAGCCAAGACTCGTACCAAGAGACCCAGTACTTC